The clone carrying this TCR beta chain was counted a few times. Antigen specificity is unknown. PBMCs came from 10 ml of fresh peripheral blood. The TCR beta CDR3 regions underwent amplification from RNA transcripts. HTBI primers were employed in first-round RT-PCR, then a second-round multiplex PCR followed. TCRdb itself ran the multiplex PCR reads through MiXCR, one entry per CDR3 protein. The sample records hundreds of thousands of distinct CDR3 sequences, 22% being singletons. There are 16 residues in the CDR3. CDR1 and CDR2 from the germline V gene are SGHAT and FQNNGV. V was pared by 5 bases and J by 1 base, with 17 bases between. The data derive from a study of Graves' ophthalmopathy and Graves' hyperthyroidism. Notes on the study in general: Most expanded clonotypes in thyroid above 0.001 frequency also showed up in blood.

The sequencing input was peripheral blood. V usage is TRBV11-2 and J usage is TRBJ1-2; possible D gene TRBD1, 5 bases. The TCR was taken from a woman in her late teens or twenties with stable Graves' hyperthyroidism. Some clones in this sample may be carry-over from other donors' samples. CDR3 in DNA: TGTGCCAGCAGCCCTGGGGGGTTCCTCCGTAACTATGGCTACACCTTC. Translating gives CASSPGGFLRNYGYTF.